The clone carrying this T cell receptor (beta chain) has more than one count but fewer than ten. Its antigen is currently unknown. PCR primers comprised 60 Vbeta and 13 Jbeta primers. Measured with immunoSEQ multiplex PCR; TCRdb has only the in-frame clones, and not every one. The sample comprises around 150,000 clones, about 70% of which are singletons, and 2.4% rests with the top ten. The data belong to a study of cytomegalovirus exposure and HLA in healthy donors. Study findings and constraints: In a later analysis, HLA-associated beta chains showed higher expansion and lower generation probabilities than comparable chains. Listed as cytomegalovirus-associated were more than 150 TCR beta chains.

Germline V lookup: CDR1 SEHNR, CDR2 FQNEAQ (reference sequence). V lost 6 bases to trimming and J lost 1 base; unmatched junction nucleotides: 8. CDR3 length equals 15 residues. V usage is TRBV7-9 and J usage is TRBJ2-5, with 7 bases aligning to TRBD2. This TCR derives from a woman in her 40s in good health and CMV-seronegative. Sequencing was performed on PBMCs. CDR3 in amino acids: CASSPSGHLQETQYF. The CDR3, as DNA: TGTGCCAGCAGTCCTAGCGGACACCTCCAAGAGACCCAGTACTTC.